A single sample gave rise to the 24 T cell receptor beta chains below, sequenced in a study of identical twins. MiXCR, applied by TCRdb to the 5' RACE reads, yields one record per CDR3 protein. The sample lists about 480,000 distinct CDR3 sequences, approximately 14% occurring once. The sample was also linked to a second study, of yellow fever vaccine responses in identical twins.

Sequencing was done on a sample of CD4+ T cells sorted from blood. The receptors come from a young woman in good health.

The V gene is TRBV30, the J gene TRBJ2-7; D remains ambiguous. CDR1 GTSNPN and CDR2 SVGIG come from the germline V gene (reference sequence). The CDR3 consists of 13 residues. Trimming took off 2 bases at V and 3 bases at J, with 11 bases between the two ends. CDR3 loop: CAWSIANLYEQYF. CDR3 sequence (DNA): TGTGCCTGGAGTATTGCAAATCTCTACGAGCAGTACTTC.

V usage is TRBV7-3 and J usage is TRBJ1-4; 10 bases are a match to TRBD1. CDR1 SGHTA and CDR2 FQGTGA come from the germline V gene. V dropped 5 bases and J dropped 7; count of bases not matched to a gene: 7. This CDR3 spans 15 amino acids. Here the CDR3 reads CASSETGGAGEKLFF. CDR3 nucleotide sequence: TGTGCCAGCAGCGAGACAGGGGGCGCGGGTGAAAAACTGTTTTTT.

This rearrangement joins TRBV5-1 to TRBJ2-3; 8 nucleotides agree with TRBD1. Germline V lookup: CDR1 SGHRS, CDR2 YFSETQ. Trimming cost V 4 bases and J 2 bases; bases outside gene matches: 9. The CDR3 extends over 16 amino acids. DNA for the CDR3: TGCGCCAGCAGCACCGGGGACAGGTCTCTCACAGATACGCAGTATTTT. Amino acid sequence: CASSTGDRSLTDTQYF.

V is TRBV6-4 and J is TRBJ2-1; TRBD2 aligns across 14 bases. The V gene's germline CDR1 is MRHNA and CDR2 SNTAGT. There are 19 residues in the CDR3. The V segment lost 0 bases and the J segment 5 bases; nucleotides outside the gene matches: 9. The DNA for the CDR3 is TGTGCCAGCAGTGACTCAGGACTAGCGGGGGGCGGGAAACACAATGAGCAGTTCTTC. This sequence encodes CASSDSGLAGGGKHNEQFF.

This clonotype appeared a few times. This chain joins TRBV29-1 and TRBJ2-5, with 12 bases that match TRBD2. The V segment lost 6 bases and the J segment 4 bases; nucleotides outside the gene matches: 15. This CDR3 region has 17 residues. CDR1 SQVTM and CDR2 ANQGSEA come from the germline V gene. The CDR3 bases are TGCAGCGTGCCTTCGACTAGCGGGAGTATGAGGGGAGAGACCCAGTACTTC. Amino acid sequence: CSVPSTSGSMRGETQYF.

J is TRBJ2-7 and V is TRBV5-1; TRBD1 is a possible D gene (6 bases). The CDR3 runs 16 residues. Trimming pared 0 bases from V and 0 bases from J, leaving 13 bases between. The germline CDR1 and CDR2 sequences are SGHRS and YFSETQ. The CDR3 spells CASSLVFWDNSYEQYF. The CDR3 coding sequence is TGCGCCAGCAGCTTGGTATTTTGGGACAACTCCTACGAGCAGTACTTC.

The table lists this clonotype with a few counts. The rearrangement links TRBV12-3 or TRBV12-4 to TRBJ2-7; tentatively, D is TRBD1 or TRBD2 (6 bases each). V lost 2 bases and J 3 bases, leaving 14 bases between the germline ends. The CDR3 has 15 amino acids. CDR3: CASSLRGLGGYEQYF. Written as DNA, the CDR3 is TGTGCCAGCAGTTTACGGGGGCTGGGGGGCTACGAGCAGTACTTC.

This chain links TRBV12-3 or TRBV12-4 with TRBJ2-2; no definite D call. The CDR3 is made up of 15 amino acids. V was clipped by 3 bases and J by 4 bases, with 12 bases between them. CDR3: CASSLNTKGTGELFF. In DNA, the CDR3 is TGTGCCAGCAGTTTGAACACTAAGGGCACCGGGGAGCTGTTTTTT.

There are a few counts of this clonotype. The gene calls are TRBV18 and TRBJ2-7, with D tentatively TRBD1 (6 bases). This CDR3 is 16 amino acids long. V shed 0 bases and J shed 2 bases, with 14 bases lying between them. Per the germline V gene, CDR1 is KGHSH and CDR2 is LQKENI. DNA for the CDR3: TGTGCCAGCTCACCACCGGAACAGGGCGAACCCTACGAGCAGTACTTC. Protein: CASSPPEQGEPYEQYF. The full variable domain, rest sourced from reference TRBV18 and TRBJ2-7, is NAGVMQNPRHLVRRRGQEARLRCSPMKGHSHVYWYRQLPEEGLKFMVYLQKENIIDESGMPKERFSAEFPKEGPSILRIQQVVRGDSAAYFCASSPPEQGEPYEQYFGPGTRLTVT.

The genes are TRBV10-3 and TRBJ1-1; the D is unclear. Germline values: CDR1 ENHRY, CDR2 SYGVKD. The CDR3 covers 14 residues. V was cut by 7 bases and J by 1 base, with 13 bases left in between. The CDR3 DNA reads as TGTGCCATCAAATCTAGCAAGTCGAACACTGAAGCTTTCTTT. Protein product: CAIKSSKSNTEAFF.

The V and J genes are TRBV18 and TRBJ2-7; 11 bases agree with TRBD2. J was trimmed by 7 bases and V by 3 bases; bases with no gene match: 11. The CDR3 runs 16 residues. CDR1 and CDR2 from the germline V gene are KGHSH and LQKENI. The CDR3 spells CASSPTTSGTPPEQYF. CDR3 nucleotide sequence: TGTGCCAGCTCACCCACGACTAGCGGGACCCCTCCAGAGCAGTACTTC. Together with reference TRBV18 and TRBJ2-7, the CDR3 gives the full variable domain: NAGVMQNPRHLVRRRGQEARLRCSPMKGHSHVYWYRQLPEEGLKFMVYLQKENIIDESGMPKERFSAEFPKEGPSILRIQQVVRGDSAAYFCASSPTTSGTPPEQYFGPGTRLTVT.

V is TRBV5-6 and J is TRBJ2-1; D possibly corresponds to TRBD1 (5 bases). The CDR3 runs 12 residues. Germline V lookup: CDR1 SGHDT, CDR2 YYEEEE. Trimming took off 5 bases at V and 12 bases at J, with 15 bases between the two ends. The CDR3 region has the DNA TGTGCCAGCAGTCCAGACAGAATAGGGCAGTTCTTC. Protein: CASSPDRIGQFF.

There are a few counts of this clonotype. CDR3 loop: CSVESESSYNEQFF. For the CDR3, the DNA is TGCAGCGTCGAAAGCGAGAGCTCCTACAATGAGCAGTTCTTC. The gene calls are TRBV29-1 and TRBJ2-1, with D uncertain. This CDR3 is 14 amino acids long. Germline V gene sequence: CDR1 SQVTM, CDR2 ANQGSEA. With 6 bases removed from V and 0 bases from J, the gap between germline ends came to 12 bases.

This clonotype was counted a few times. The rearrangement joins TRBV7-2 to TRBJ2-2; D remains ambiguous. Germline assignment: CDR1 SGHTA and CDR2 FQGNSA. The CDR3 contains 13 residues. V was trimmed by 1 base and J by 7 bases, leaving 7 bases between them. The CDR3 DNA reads TGTGCCAGCAGCTTAGTCGGTGGCGGGGAGCTGTTTTTT. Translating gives CASSLVGGGELFF.

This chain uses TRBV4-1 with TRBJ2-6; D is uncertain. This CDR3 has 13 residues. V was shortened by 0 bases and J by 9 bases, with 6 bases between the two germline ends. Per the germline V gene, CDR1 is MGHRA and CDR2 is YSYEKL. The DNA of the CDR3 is TGCGCCAGCAGCCAAGAAGGGTTCAACGTCCTGACTTTC. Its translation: CASSQEGFNVLTF.

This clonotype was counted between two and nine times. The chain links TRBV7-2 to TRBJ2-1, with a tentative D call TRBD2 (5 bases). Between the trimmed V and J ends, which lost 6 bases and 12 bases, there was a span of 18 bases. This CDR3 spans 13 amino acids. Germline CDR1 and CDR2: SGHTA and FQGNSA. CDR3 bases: TGTGCCAGCAGTTTCACTAGGAATGTTGGGCAGTTCTTC. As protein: CASSFTRNVGQFF. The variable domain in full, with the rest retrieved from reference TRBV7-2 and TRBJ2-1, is GAGVSQSPSNKVTEKGKDVELRCDPISGHTALYWYRQSLGQGLEFLIYFQGNSAPDKSGLPSDRFSAERTGGSVSTLTIQRTQQEDSAVYLCASSFTRNVGQFFGPGTRLTVL.

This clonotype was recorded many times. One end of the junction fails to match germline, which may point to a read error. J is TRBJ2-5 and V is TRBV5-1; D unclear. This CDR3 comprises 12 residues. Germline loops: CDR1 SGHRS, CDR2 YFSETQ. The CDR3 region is CASSLVGETQYF. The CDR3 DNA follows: TGTGCCAGCAGCTTAGTAGGAGAGACCCAGTACTTC.

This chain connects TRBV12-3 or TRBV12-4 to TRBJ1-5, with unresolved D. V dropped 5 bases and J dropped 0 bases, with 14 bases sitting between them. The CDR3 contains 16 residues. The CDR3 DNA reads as TGTGCCAGCAGTCTCGGGCCAGAACATAGCAATCAGCCCCAGCATTTT. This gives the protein CASSLGPEHSNQPQHF.

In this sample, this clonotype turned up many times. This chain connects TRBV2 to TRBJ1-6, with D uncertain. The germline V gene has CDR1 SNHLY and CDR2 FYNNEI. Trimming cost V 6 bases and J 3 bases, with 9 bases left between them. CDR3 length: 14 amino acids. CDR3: CASRDLSYNSPLHF. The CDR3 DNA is TGTGCCAGCAGGGACCTCAGCTATAATTCACCCCTCCACTTT.

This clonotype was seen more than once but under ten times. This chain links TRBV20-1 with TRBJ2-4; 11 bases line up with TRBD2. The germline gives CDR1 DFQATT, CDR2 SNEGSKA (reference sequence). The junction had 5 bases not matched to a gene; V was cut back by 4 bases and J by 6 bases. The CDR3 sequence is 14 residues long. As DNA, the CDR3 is TGCAGTGCTAAACTAGCGGGAGCTGGAAACATTCAGTACTTC. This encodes CSAKLAGAGNIQYF.

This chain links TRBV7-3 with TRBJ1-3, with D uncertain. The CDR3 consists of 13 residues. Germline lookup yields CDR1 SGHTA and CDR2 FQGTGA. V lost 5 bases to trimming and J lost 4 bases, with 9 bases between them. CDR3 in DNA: TGTGCCAGCAGCCGTATGAGAGGAAACACCATATATTTT. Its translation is CASSRMRGNTIYF.

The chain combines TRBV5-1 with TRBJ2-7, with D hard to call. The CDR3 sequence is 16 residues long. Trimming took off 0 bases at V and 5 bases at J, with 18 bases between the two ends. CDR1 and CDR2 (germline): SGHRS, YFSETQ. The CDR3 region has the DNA TGCGCCAGCAGCTTGGGCTTGACCATTTTGGGCGACGAGCAGTACTTC. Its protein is CASSLGLTILGDEQYF.

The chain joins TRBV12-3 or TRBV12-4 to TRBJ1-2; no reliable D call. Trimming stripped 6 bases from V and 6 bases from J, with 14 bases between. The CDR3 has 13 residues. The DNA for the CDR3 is TGTGCCAGCAGCCATAGACATGATCATGGCTACACCTTC. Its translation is CASSHRHDHGYTF.

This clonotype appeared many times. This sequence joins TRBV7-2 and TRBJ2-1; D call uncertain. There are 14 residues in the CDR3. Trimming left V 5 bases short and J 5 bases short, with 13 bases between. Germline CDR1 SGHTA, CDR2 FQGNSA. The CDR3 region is CASSPRFLNNEQFF. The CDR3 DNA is TGTGCCAGCAGCCCCCGTTTTCTAAACAATGAGCAGTTCTTC.